One and the same sample provided the 25 T cell receptor beta chains below, sequenced in a study of T cell responses to AZD1222 COVID-19 vaccine. Repertoires were generated with immunoSEQ multiplex PCR, while TCRdb's copy carries only in-frame clones and drops some. The sample has roughly 97,000 clones, 88% seen once; the top ten hold 7% to 10%. Sequencing used peripheral blood, obtained on day 0 of AZD1222 vaccination. The receptor set was obtained from an adult in good health.

The gene calls are TRBV18 and TRBJ2-1; 8 bases line up with TRBD1. V lost 0 bases to trimming and J lost 2 bases; unmatched junction nucleotides: 3. Looked up from germline, CDR1 is KGHSH and CDR2 is LQKENI. The CDR3 is made up of 16 amino acids. CDR3 in amino acids: CASSPPDRATYNEQFF. The CDR3 DNA reads TGTGCCAGCTCACCACCGGACAGGGCCACCTACAATGAGCAGTTCTTC.

The chain carries TRBV5-6 and TRBJ1-6, with TRBD1 as a possible D gene (6 bases). Per the germline V gene, CDR1 is SGHDT and CDR2 is YYEEEE. Between the trimmed V and J ends, which lost 2 bases and 14 bases, there was a span of 11 bases. This CDR3 region has 12 residues. CDR3 sequence: CASSLVKGALHF. The CDR3 DNA is TGTGCCAGCAGCTTAGTTAAGGGGGCCCTCCACTTT.

The chain carries TRBV25-1 and TRBJ1-4; possibly TRBD1 for D (5 bases). Germline CDR1 and CDR2: MGHDK and SYGVNS. The CDR3 runs 18 residues. V was pared by 5 bases and J by 6 bases, with 25 bases between. The CDR3 spells CASSPRDGGMEPYEKLFF. The CDR3 coding sequence is TGTGCCAGCAGTCCTCGGGACGGGGGGATGGAACCTTATGAAAAACTGTTTTTT.

The rearrangement links TRBV6-2 or TRBV6-3 to TRBJ1-1; TRBD1 matches at 11 bases. CDR1 and CDR2 (germline): MNHEY, SVGEGT. Trimming took 0 bases from V and 7 from J; bases not matched to a gene: 4. The CDR3 has 15 residues. DNA for the CDR3: TGTGCCAGCAGTTACTCGGGGACAGGGGGTGGTGAAGCTTTCTTT. Its protein product is CASSYSGTGGGEAFF.

The rearrangement uses TRBV28 and TRBJ2-3; no reliable D call. The V end lost 3 bases, the J end lost 2 bases, and 21 bases lay between the germline ends. CDR3 length equals 18 residues. Germline CDR1 reads MDHEN; CDR2 reads SYDVKM. The CDR3 DNA sequence: TGTGCCAGCAGTTTTCCCCCCCCGTCCCAGATTTCCACAGATACGCAGTATTTT. It is translated as CASSFPPPSQISTDTQYF.

This clone was seen a few times. The V call is TRBV15, the J call TRBJ2-7; tentatively, D is TRBD1 (5 bases). The CDR3 runs to 16 residues. V shed 1 base and J shed 2 bases, with 15 bases lying between them. CDR1 LNHNV and CDR2 YYDKDF come from the germline V gene (reference sequence). The CDR3: CATSRGVRTHPYEQYF. DNA of the CDR3: TGTGCCACCAGCAGAGGGGTCCGGACACACCCCTACGAGCAGTACTTC.

V gene TRBV18 combines with J gene TRBJ1-1; 9 bases map to TRBD1. The CDR3 contains 16 residues. V was clipped by 6 bases and J by 1 base; unmatched bases: 9. The germline V gene encodes CDR1 KGHSH and CDR2 LQKENI. CDR3 sequence: CASSFLGTGKNTEAFF. CDR3 bases: TGTGCCAGCTCCTTCCTCGGGACAGGGAAGAACACTGAAGCTTTCTTT.

This clone was observed a handful of times. The chain combines TRBV28 with TRBJ2-7; no firm D call. Germline lookup yields CDR1 MDHEN and CDR2 SYDVKM. The V and J ends lost 2 bases and 0 bases respectively, with 11 bases between them. This CDR3 comprises 15 residues. The CDR3 coding sequence is TGTGCCAGCAGTTTACCTGGGGTTAACTCCTACGAGCAGTACTTC. This gives the protein CASSLPGVNSYEQYF.

The chain recombines TRBV24-1 with TRBJ2-7; 8 bases agree with TRBD1. Looked up from germline, CDR1 is KGHDR and CDR2 is SFDVKD. The V gene end was trimmed by 5 bases and the J gene end by 7 bases; junction bases not matched to a gene: 9. The CDR3 runs 14 residues. This CDR3 reads CATSGGQGLGEQYF. In DNA form, the CDR3 reads TGTGCCACCAGTGGTGGACAGGGTCTGGGTGAGCAGTACTTC.

The CDR3 here is CASSLSTSSYEQYF. CDR3 coding DNA: TGCGCCAGCAGCCTCTCGACTAGCTCCTACGAGCAGTACTTC. The J gene is TRBJ2-7, the V gene TRBV4-1; D is perhaps TRBD2 (6 bases). This CDR3 is 14 amino acids long. Germline V gives CDR1 MGHRA, CDR2 YSYEKL. Between the trimmed V and J ends, which lost 4 bases and 0 bases, there was a span of 10 bases.

The gene calls are TRBV19 and TRBJ2-2; TRBD1 aligns across 7 bases. CDR1 LNHDA and CDR2 SQIVND come from the germline V gene (reference sequence). The CDR3 is 14 amino acids. V lost 5 bases and J lost 3; bases outside the gene matches: 3. The CDR3 DNA reads as TGTGCCAGTAGTTACGGGACAGACACCGGGGAGCTGTTTTTT. Translating it yields CASSYGTDTGELFF.

The gene calls are TRBV16 and TRBJ2-7, with 11 bases matching TRBD2. Germline assignment: CDR1 KGHSY and CDR2 FQNENV. The V segment lost 2 bases and the J segment 0 bases; nucleotides outside the gene matches: 6. The CDR3 covers 17 residues. DNA for the CDR3: TGTGCCAGCAGCCAAATCCTCACTAGCGGGAGCTCCTACGAGCAGTACTTC. Its translation is CASSQILTSGSSYEQYF.

V and J are TRBV28 and TRBJ1-2; D might be TRBD1 (5 bases). The CDR3 covers 14 residues. The germline CDR1 and CDR2 sequences are MDHEN and SYDVKM. V dropped 3 bases and J dropped 1 base, with 9 bases sitting between them. The CDR3 coding sequence is TGTGCCAGCAGTTTTGGGGGGGATAACTATGGCTACACCTTC. It codes for CASSFGGDNYGYTF.

There are a few counts of this clone. This chain connects TRBV5-1 to TRBJ2-5; D is unresolved. V was cut by 0 bases and J by 5 bases, with 11 bases left in between. The CDR3 sequence is 14 residues long. Germline values: CDR1 SGHRS, CDR2 YFSETQ. DNA for the CDR3: TGCGCCAGCAGCTTGGAGCCGTTTACCGAGACCCAGTACTTC. Translating gives CASSLEPFTETQYF.

The gene calls are TRBV2 and TRBJ1-5; D is unclear. The CDR3 spans 12 residues. CDR1 is SNHLY, CDR2 FYNNEI, per germline. V lost 3 bases to trimming and J lost 8 bases, with 8 bases between them. Here the CDR3 DNA reads TGTGCCAGCAGTGAGTCGGGAAAGCCCCAGCATTTT. This encodes CASSESGKPQHF.

V usage is TRBV4-1 and J usage is TRBJ2-7; 8 bases fit TRBD1. The CDR3 contains 15 residues. J gave up 2 bases and V 2 bases, and 5 bases lay outside the gene matches. Germline V CDR1 and CDR2: MGHRA, YSYEKL. Written as DNA, the CDR3 is TGCGCCAGCAGCCAATTCCGACAGGGGACCTACGAGCAGTACTTC. Translation gives CASSQFRQGTYEQYF.

The J gene is TRBJ1-2, the V gene TRBV20-1; a weak D match, TRBD1 (6 bases). V dropped 6 bases and J dropped 6 bases, with 11 bases sitting between them. Germline V gene sequence: CDR1 DFQATT, CDR2 SNEGSKA (reference sequence). This CDR3 is built from 11 residues. CDR3 bases: TGCAGTGCCCGTAGGGGGGATGGCTACACCTTC. It translates to CSARRGDGYTF.

The chain carries TRBV25-1 and TRBJ2-3; 7 bases line up with TRBD1. V was clipped by 3 bases and J by 2 bases; unmatched bases: 5. The CDR3 has 15 amino acids. The germline V gene has CDR1 MGHDK and CDR2 SYGVNS. The CDR3 nucleotides are TGTGCCAGCAGTGAGACAGGGCCCTCCACAGATACGCAGTATTTT. It is translated as CASSETGPSTDTQYF.

V and J are TRBV7-2 and TRBJ2-5, with no clear D. Germline-derived CDR1 and CDR2 are SGHTA and FQGNSA. This CDR3 spans 12 amino acids. Trimming pared 3 bases from V and 5 bases from J, leaving 7 bases between. The CDR3 region has the DNA TGTGCCAGCAGCTTTAAGTCGGAGACCCAGTACTTC. Its protein is CASSFKSETQYF.

This clone is a singleton in its sample. The genes are TRBV24-1 and TRBJ1-4; TRBD1 matches 8 bases. The CDR3 length is 13 residues. The germline V gene has CDR1 KGHDR and CDR2 SFDVKD. Trimming cost V 4 bases and J 10 bases; bases outside gene matches: 4. The CDR3 nucleotides are TGTGCCACCAGTGAGCGGGACAGGCCAAAACTGTTTTTT. This sequence encodes CATSERDRPKLFF.

The CDR3 loop is CASSPTSGSLGDTQYF. The CDR3 nucleotides are TGCGCCAGCAGCCCGACTAGCGGGAGTCTTGGAGATACGCAGTATTTT. The genes are TRBV4-1 and TRBJ2-3, with 12 bases identical to TRBD2. Germline CDR1 MGHRA, CDR2 YSYEKL. The CDR3 consists of 16 residues. With 4 bases clipped from V and 5 bases from J, the junction kept 7 bases outside the gene matches.

The sample holds one count of this clone. This chain connects TRBV7-9 to TRBJ2-1, with D perhaps given as TRBD1 or TRBD2 (6 bases each). The CDR3 loop spans 15 amino acids. V was clipped by 4 bases and J by 6 bases, with 16 bases between them. The germline gives CDR1 SEHNR, CDR2 FQNEAQ (reference sequence). For the CDR3, the DNA is TGTGCCAGCAGCTCCGGGACAAGGAGGGGCAATGAGCAGTTCTTC. It is translated as CASSSGTRRGNEQFF.

This clone showed up just once. V and J are TRBV7-2 and TRBJ2-1; D gene unclear. Germline V CDR1 and CDR2: SGHTA, FQGNSA. The CDR3 sequence is 15 residues long. The V gene lost 2 bases and the J gene lost 3 bases, with 11 bases spanning the gap. CDR3 in amino acids: CASSLTALGYNEQFF. CDR3 coding DNA: TGTGCCAGCAGCTTAACGGCCCTCGGCTACAATGAGCAGTTCTTC. Based on the CDR3 plus reference TRBV7-2 and TRBJ2-1, the full variable domain is GAGVSQSPSNKVTEKGKDVELRCDPISGHTALYWYRQSLGQGLEFLIYFQGNSAPDKSGLPSDRFSAERTGGSVSTLTIQRTQQEDSAVYLCASSLTALGYNEQFFGPGTRLTVL.

The chain employs TRBV18 and TRBJ2-1; 8 bases match TRBD2. The CDR3 contains 17 residues. Germline-derived CDR1 and CDR2 are KGHSH and LQKENI. The trim removed 3 bases at V and 0 bases at J, leaving 7 bases unmatched. CDR3: CASSPTAGVRSYNEQFF. The CDR3 DNA reads as TGTGCCAGCTCACCTACAGCGGGAGTCCGCTCCTACAATGAGCAGTTCTTC.

V is TRBV27 and J is TRBJ2-1, with TRBD1 matching over 7 bases. V shed 5 bases, J shed 4 bases, and the junction held 8 bases outside the gene matches. Germline CDR1 MNHEY, CDR2 SMNVEV (reference sequence). The CDR3 covers 15 residues. The CDR3 here is CASSPHRGLYNEQFF. CDR3 nucleotide sequence: TGTGCCAGCAGTCCACACAGGGGATTATACAATGAGCAGTTCTTC.